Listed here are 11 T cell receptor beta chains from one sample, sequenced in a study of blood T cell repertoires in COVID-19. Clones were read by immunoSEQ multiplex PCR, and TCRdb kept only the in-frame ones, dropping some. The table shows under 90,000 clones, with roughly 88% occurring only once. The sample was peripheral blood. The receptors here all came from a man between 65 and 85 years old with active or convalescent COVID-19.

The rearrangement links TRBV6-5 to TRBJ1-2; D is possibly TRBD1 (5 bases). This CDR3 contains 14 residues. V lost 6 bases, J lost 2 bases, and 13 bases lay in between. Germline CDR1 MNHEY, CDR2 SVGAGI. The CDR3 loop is CASSFLGGNYGYTF. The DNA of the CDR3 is TGTGCCAGCAGCTTCCTGGGGGGGAACTATGGCTACACCTTC.

CDR3 bases: TGTGCCAGCAGCTTGGGGTTGCGAGGTGACTACGAGCAGTACTTC. Translation: CASSLGLRGDYEQYF. This chain links TRBV5-6 with TRBJ2-7; unclear D gene. This CDR3 is built from 15 residues. V was pared by 0 bases and J by 3 bases, with 13 bases between. CDR1 is SGHDT and CDR2 is YYEEEE in the germline V gene.

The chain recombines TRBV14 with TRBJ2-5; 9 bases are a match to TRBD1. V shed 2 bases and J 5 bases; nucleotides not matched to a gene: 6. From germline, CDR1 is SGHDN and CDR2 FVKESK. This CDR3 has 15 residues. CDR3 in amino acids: CASSQSTGGVETQYF. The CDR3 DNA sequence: TGTGCCAGCAGCCAATCGACAGGGGGGGTCGAGACCCAGTACTTC.

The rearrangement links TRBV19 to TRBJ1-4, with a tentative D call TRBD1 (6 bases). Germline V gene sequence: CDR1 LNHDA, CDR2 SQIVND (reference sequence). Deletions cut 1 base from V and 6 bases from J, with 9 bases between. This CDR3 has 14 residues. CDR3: CASSIGGGDEKLFF. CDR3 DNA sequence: TGTGCCAGTAGTATAGGAGGGGGAGATGAAAAACTGTTTTTT.

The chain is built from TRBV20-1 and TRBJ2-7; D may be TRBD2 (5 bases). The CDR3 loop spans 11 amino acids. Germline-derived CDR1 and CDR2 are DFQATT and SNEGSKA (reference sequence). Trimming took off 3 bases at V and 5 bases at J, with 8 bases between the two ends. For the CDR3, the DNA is TGCAGTGCTAGCGGGGTGGACGAGCAGTACTTC. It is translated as CSASGVDEQYF.

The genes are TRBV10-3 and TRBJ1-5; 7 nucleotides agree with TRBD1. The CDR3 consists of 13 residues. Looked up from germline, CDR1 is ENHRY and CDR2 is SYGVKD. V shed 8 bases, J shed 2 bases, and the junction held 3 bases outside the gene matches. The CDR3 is CAIGGQRNQPQHF. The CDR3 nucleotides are TGTGCCATCGGGGGACAGCGCAATCAGCCCCAGCATTTT.

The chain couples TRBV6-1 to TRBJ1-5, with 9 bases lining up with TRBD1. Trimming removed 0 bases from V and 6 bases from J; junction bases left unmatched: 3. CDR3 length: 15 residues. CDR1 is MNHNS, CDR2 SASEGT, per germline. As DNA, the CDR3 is TGTGCCAGCAGTGAAGCGGACAGGGGAGGTCAGCCCCAGCATTTT. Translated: CASSEADRGGQPQHF.

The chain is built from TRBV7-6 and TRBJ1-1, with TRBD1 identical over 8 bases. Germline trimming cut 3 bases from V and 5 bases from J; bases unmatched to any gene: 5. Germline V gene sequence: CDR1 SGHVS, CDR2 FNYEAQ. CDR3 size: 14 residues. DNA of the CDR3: TGTGCCAGCAGCTTCGGACAGGGAACAACTGAAGCTTTCTTT. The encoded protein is CASSFGQGTTEAFF.

Here the CDR3 DNA reads TGTGCCAGCTCCCAGTACCAAGAGACCCAGTACTTC. Translation gives CASSQYQETQYF. The chain is built from TRBV18 and TRBJ2-5; D gene uncertain. V dropped 6 bases and J dropped 0 bases, with 5 bases sitting between them. This CDR3 spans 12 amino acids. Germline V gene data show CDR1 as KGHSH and CDR2 as LQKENI.

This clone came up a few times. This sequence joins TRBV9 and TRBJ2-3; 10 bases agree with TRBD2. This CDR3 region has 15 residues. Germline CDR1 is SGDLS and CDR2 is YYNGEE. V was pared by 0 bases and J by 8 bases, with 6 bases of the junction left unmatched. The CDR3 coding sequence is TGTGCCAGCAGCGTAGCAGCGGGGGGGCCAACTACGCAGTATTTT. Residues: CASSVAAGGPTTQYF.

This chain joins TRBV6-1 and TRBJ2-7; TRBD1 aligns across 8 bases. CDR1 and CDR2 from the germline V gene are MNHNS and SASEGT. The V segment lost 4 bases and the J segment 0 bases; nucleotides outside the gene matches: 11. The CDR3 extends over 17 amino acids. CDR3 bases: TGTGCCAGCAGTGCCGGACAGGGTCAATTAAGCTCCTACGAGCAGTACTTC. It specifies CASSAGQGQLSSYEQYF.